This T cell receptor beta chain was sequenced during a study of blood T cell repertoires in COVID-19. Data came from immunoSEQ multiplex PCR; TCRdb stores just in-frame clones and leaves some out. In the table there are 180,000 or so clones, about 80% of which are singletons. The germline V and J ends were trimmed by 9 bases and 2 bases, with 22 bases remaining between them. Germline values: CDR1 LNHDA, CDR2 SQIVND (reference sequence). The length of the CDR3 is 17 residues. The specimen was PBMCs or T cells enriched from blood (not recorded which). The V and J genes are TRBV19 and TRBJ2-2, with TRBD1 as a possible D gene (6 bases). The receptor's source is a man between 60 and 75 years old who had been exposed to COVID-19. In DNA form, the CDR3 reads TGTGCCAGGGACTTAAGGTCCGGCAGGGGCAACACCGGGGAGCTGTTTTTT. Encoded protein: CARDLRSGRGNTGELFF.